These 3 T cell receptor beta chains share one sample of origin, sequenced in a study of T cells in Graves' hyperthyroidism and ophthalmopathy. What was amplified from RNA transcripts were TCR beta CDR3 regions. Researchers ran a first-round RT-PCR on the TCR CDR3 using the HTBI primer set. TCRdb analysed the multiplex PCR reads with MiXCR anew, one entry per CDR3 protein. The repertoire holds roughly 660,000 distinct CDR3 sequences, with 17% as singletons. The specimen was blood. The receptors here all came from a man in his forties or fifties with Graves' hyperthyroidism.

This sequence joins TRBV27 and TRBJ2-7, with D possibly called TRBD1 or TRBD2 (5 bases each). The CDR3 is made up of 15 amino acids. The germline V gene encodes CDR1 MNHEY and CDR2 SMNVEV (reference sequence). V lost 0 bases and J 5 bases, leaving 14 bases between the germline ends. The CDR3 sequence: CASSLSRESKNEQYF. The CDR3 region has the DNA TGTGCCAGCAGTTTATCCAGGGAGAGTAAGAACGAGCAGTACTTC.

The rearrangement uses TRBV9 and TRBJ2-5; D remains ambiguous. Trimming left V 0 bases short and J 2 bases short, with 8 bases between. Germline V gene data show CDR1 as SGDLS and CDR2 as YYNGEE. This CDR3 is built from 14 residues. CDR3 sequence reads: CASSVEVQQETQYF. Written as DNA, the CDR3 is TGTGCCAGCAGCGTAGAAGTGCAGCAAGAGACCCAGTACTTC.

This clonotype was seen a handful of times. The V call is TRBV7-9, the J call TRBJ2-1; 7 bases align to TRBD2. With 10 bases clipped from V and 4 bases from J, the junction kept 10 bases outside the gene matches. Germline V lookup: CDR1 SEHNR, CDR2 FQNEAQ (reference sequence). The CDR3 is 14 residues long. The CDR3 region is CATASTSDYNEQFF. The CDR3 DNA is TGTGCCACGGCCAGCACTAGCGATTACAATGAGCAGTTCTTC. The full variable domain, with the rest looked up from reference TRBV7-9 and TRBJ2-1, is DTGVSQNPRHKITKRGQNVTFRCDPISEHNRLYWYRQTLGQGPEFLTYFQNEAQLEKSRLLSDRFSAERPKGSFSTLEIQRTEQGDSAMYLCATASTSDYNEQFFGPGTRLTVL.